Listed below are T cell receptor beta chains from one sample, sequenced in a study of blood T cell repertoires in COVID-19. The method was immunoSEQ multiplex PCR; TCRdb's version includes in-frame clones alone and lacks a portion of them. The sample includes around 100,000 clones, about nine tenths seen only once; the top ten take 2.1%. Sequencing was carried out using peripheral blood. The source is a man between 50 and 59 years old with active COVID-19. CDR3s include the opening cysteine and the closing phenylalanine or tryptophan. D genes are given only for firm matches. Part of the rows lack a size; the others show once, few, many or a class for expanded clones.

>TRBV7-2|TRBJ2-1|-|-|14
TGTGCCAGCAGCTTAGGGGGCGGCTTAGGTGAGCAGTTCTTC
CASSLGGGLGEQFF
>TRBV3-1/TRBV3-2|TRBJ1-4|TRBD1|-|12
TGTGCCAGCAGCGTGACAGGGGAAAAACTGTTTTTT
CASSVTGEKLFF
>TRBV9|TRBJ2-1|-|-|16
TGTGCCAGCAGCGTAGAAACTAGCATCTCCTACAATGAGCAGTTCTTC
CASSVETSISYNEQFF
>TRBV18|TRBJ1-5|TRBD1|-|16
TGTGCCAGCTCACCCCGCCAGGACAGGGATCATCAGCCCCAGCATTTT
CASSPRQDRDHQPQHF
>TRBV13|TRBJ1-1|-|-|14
TGTGCCAGCAGCTTAGAAGGGGTTGGGACTGAAGCTTTCTTT
CASSLEGVGTEAFF
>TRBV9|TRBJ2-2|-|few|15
TGTGCCAGCAGCGTCCAGGCGGGTGACACCGGGGAGCTGTTTTTT
CASSVQAGDTGELFF
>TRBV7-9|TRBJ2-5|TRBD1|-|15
TGTGCCAGCAGCTCCAGGACAGGCTTGGGGGAGACCCAGTACTTC
CASSSRTGLGETQYF
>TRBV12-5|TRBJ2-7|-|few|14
TGTGCTAGTGGTTTGGGGCTGTCGGGCTACGAGCAGTACTTC
CASGLGLSGYEQYF
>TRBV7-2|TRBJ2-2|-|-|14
TGTGCCAGCAGTCCTGCGAGTTTCACCGGGGAGCTGTTTTTT
CASSPASFTGELFF
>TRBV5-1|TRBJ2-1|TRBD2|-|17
TGCGCCAGCAGCTTTGGCCCGGGGACTAGCGGGAATGGTGAGCAGTTCTTC
CASSFGPGTSGNGEQFF
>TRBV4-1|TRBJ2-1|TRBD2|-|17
TGCGCCAGCAGCCAAGCTCGGACTAGCGGGGGGTACAATGAGCAGTTCTTC
CASSQARTSGGYNEQFF
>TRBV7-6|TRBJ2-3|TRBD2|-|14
TGTGCCAGCAGCCCGACCGGGGGGGAAGATACGCAGTATTTT
CASSPTGGEDTQYF
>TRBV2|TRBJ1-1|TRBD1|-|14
TGTGCCAGCAGTTACAGGGGAATGAACACTGAAGCTTTCTTT
CASSYRGMNTEAFF
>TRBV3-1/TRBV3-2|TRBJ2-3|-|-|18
TGTGCCAGCAGCCAAGCTGGCGGGACCCCCAAAAGCACAGATACGCAGTATTTT
CASSQAGGTPKSTDTQYF
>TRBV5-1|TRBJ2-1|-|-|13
TGCGCCAGCAGCTTATACCAGGGGAATGAGCAGTTCTTC
CASSLYQGNEQFF
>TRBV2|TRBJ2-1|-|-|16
TGTGCCAGCAGTGATCAAACGGCGGGAATCTACAATGAGCAGTTCTTC
CASSDQTAGIYNEQFF